The source of this T cell receptor beta chain is a study of patients and donors after allogeneic stem cell transplantation. The ends were cut back, 7 bases at V and 7 bases at J, with 15 bases in the middle. Germline V gene sequence: CDR1 SGHRS, CDR2 YFSETQ. This CDR3 has 12 amino acids. TCRdb analysed the RT-PCR reads with MiXCR anew, one entry per CDR3 protein. Among some 200,000 distinct CDR3 sequences listed, around two fifths were seen once. This chain connects TRBV5-1 to TRBJ2-7; no reliable D call. The TCR comes from a human donor who was either an allogeneic HSCT recipient or a stem cell or donor lymphocyte infusion donor (not recorded which). It is not recorded whose cells these are; they may come from a transplant donor. Sequencing used blood, either unsorted or a sorted T cell fraction (not recorded which). CDR3 DNA sequence: TGCGCCAGCTCCAGCAGCCTAGTTGAGCAGTACTTC. Translating gives CASSSSLVEQYF.